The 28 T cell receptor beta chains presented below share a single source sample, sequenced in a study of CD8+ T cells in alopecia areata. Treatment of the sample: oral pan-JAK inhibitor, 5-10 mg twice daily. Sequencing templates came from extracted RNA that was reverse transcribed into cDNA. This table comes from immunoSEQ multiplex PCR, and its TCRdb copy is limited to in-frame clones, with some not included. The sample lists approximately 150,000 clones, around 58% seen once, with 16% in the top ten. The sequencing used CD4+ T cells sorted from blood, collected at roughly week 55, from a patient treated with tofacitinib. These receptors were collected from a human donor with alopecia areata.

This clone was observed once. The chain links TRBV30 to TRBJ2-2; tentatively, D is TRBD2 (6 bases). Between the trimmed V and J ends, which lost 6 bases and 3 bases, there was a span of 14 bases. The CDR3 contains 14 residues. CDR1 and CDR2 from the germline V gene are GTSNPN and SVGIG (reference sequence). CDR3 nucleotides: TGTGCCTGCCAGAGGCGGGGCTACACCGGGGAGCTGTTTTTT. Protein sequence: CACQRRGYTGELFF.

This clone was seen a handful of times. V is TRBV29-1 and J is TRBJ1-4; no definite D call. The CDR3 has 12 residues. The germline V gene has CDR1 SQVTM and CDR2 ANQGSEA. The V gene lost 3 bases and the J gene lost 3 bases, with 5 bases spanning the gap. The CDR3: CSVDSPNEKLFF. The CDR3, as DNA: TGCAGCGTTGACAGCCCTAATGAAAAACTGTTTTTT.

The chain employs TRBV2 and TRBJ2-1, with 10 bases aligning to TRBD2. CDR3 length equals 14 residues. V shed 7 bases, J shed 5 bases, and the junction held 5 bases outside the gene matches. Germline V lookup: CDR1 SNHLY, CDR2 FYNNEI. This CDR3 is CASKTSGNNNEQFF. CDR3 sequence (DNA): TGTGCCAGCAAAACTAGCGGGAACAACAATGAGCAGTTCTTC.

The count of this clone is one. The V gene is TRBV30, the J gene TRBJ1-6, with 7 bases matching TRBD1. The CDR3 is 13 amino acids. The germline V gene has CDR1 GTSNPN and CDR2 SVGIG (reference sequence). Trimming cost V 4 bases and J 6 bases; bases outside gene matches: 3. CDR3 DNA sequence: TGTGCCTGGAAGGGACAGTTTAATTCACCCCTCCACTTT. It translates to CAWKGQFNSPLHF.

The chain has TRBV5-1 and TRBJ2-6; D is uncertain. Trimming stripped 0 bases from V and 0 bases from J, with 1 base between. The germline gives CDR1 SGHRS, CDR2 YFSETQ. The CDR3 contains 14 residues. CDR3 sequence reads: CASSLDSGANVLTF. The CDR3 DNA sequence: TGCGCCAGCAGCTTGGACTCTGGGGCCAACGTCCTGACTTTC. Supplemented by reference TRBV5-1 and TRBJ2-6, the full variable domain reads KAGVTQTPRYLIKTRGQQVTLSCSPISGHRSVSWYQQTPGQGLQFLFEYFSETQRNKGNFPGRFSGRQFSNSRSEMNVSTLELGDSALYLCASSLDSGANVLTFGAGSRLTVL.

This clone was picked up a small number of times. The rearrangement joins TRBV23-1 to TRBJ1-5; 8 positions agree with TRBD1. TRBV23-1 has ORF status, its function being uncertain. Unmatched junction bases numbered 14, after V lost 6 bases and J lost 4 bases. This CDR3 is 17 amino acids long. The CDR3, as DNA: TGCGCCAGCAGCCTACCGGACAGGGCTATAGCAAATCAGCCCCAGCATTTT. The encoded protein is CASSLPDRAIANQPQHF.

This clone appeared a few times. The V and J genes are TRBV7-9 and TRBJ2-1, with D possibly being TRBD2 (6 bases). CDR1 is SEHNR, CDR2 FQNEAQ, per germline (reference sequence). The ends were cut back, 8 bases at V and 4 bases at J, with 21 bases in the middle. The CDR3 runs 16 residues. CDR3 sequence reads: CASRSMEGVLYNEQFF. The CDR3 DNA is TGTGCCAGCCGATCTATGGAGGGTGTCCTTTACAATGAGCAGTTCTTC.

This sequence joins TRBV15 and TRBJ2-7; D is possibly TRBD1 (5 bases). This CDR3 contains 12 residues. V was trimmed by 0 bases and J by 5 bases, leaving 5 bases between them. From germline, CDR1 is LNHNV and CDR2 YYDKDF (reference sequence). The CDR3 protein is CATSRDRDEQYF. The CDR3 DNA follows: TGTGCCACCAGCAGAGACAGGGACGAGCAGTACTTC.

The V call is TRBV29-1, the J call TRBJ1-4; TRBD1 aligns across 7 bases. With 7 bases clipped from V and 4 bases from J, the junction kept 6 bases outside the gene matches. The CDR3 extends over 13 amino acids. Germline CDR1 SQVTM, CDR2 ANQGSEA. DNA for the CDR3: TGCAGCGCTGGACAGGTCCTTAATGAAAAACTGTTTTTT. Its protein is CSAGQVLNEKLFF.

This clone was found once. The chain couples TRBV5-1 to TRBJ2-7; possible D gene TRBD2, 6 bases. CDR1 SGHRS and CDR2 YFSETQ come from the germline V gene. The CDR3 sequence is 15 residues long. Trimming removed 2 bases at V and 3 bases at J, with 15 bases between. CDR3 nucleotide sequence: TGCGCCAGCAGCTTTGCGCCAGGGACTTACTACGAGCAGTACTTC. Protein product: CASSFAPGTYYEQYF.

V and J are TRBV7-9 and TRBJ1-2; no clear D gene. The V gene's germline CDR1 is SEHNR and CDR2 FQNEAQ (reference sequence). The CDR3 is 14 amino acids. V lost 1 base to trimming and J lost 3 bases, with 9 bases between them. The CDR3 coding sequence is TGTGCCAGCAGCTTAGTCTTCCGGGACTATGGCTACACCTTC. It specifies CASSLVFRDYGYTF.

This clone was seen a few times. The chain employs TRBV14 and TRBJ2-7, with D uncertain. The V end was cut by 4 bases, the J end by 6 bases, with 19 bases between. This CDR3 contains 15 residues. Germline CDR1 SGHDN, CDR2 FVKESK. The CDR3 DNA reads TGTGCCAGCAGCCTTGACGGGTATCGGGTGTTCGAGCAGTACTTC. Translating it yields CASSLDGYRVFEQYF.

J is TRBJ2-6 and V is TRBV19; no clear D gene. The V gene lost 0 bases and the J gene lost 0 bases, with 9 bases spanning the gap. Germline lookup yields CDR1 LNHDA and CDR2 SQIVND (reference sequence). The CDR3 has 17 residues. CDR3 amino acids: CASSIDLGVSGANVLTF. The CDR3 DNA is TGTGCCAGTAGTATAGATTTGGGTGTCTCTGGGGCCAACGTCCTGACTTTC.

CDR3 sequence: CASSSQASNTEAFF. Here the CDR3 DNA reads TGTGCCAGTAGTTCCCAAGCCTCGAACACTGAAGCTTTCTTT. The genes are TRBV19 and TRBJ1-1; D is undetermined. CDR3 length: 14 amino acids. V was pared by 5 bases and J by 1 base, with 11 bases between. Germline V gene data show CDR1 as LNHDA and CDR2 as SQIVND (reference sequence). Using reference TRBV19 and TRBJ1-1 for the parts outside the CDR3, the full variable domain is DGGITQSPKYLFRKEGQNVTLSCEQNLNHDAMYWYRQDPGQGLRLIYYSQIVNDFQKGDIAEGYSVSREKKESFPLTVTSAQKNPTAFYLCASSSQASNTEAFFGQGTRLTVV.

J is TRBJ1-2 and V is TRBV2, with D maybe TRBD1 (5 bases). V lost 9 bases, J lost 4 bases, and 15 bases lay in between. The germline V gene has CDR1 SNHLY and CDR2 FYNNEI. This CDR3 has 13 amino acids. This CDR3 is CARLQGGSYGYTF. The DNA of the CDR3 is TGTGCCAGGCTGCAGGGAGGGAGCTATGGCTACACCTTC. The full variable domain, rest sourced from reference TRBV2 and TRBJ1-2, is EPEVTQTPSHQVTQMGQEVILRCVPISNHLYFYWYRQILGQKVEFLVSFYNNEISEKSEIFDDQFSVERPDGSNFTLKIRSTKLEDSAMYFCARLQGGSYGYTFGSGTRLTVV.

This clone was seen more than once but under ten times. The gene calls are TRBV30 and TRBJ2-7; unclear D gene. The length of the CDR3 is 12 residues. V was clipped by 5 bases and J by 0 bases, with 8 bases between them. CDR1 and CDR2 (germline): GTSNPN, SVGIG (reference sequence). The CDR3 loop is CAWSLSSYEQYF. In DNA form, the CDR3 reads TGTGCCTGGTCGTTAAGCTCCTACGAGCAGTACTTC.

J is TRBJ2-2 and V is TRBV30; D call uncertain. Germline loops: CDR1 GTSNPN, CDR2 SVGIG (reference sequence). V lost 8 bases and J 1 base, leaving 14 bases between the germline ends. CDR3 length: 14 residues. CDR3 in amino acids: CAMDPTVNTGELFF. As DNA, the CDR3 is TGTGCCATGGACCCCACAGTGAACACCGGGGAGCTGTTTTTT.

As DNA, the CDR3 is TGTGCCAGCAGTGCTGTTGGAGTCACTGAAGCTTTCTTT. Residues: CASSAVGVTEAFF. The chain recombines TRBV25-1 with TRBJ1-1; D is uncertain. V was cut by 4 bases and J by 4 bases, with 10 bases left in between. CDR1 and CDR2 (germline): MGHDK, SYGVNS. This CDR3 contains 13 residues.

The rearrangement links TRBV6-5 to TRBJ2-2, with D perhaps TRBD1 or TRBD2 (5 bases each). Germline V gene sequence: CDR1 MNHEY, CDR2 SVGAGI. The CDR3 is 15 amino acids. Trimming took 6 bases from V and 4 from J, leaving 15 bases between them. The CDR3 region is CASSRSVGTTGELFF. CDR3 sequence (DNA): TGTGCCAGCAGCCGCTCTGTAGGGACCACCGGGGAGCTGTTTTTT.

This CDR3 is CASSSGQRTDTQYF. The CDR3 region has the DNA TGTGCCAGCAGCTCGGGACAGCGCACAGATACGCAGTATTTT. The V gene is TRBV5-6, the J gene TRBJ2-3; 7 bases are shared with TRBD1. The trim removed 3 bases at V and 1 base at J, leaving 2 bases unmatched. The CDR3 length is 14 residues. Per germline, CDR1 SGHDT and CDR2 YYEEEE.

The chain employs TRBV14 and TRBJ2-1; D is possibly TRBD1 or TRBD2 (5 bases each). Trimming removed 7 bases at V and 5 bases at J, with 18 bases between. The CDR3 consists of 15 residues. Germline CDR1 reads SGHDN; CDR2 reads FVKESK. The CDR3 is CASNGAVGPHNEQFF. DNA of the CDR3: TGTGCCAGCAACGGGGCTGTAGGGCCCCACAATGAGCAGTTCTTC.

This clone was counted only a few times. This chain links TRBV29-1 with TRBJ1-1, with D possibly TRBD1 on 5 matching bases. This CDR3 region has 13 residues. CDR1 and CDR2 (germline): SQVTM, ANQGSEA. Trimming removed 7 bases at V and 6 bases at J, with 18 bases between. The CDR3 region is CSESGLPGAEAFF. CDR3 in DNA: TGCAGCGAGTCGGGACTCCCTGGCGCTGAAGCTTTCTTT.

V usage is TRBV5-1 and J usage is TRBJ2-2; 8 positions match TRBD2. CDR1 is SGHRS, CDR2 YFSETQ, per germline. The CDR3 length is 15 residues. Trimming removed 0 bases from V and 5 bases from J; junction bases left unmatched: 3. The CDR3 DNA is TGCGCCAGCAGCTTGGCCGCTAGCGGGACCGGGGAGCTGTTTTTT. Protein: CASSLAASGTGELFF.

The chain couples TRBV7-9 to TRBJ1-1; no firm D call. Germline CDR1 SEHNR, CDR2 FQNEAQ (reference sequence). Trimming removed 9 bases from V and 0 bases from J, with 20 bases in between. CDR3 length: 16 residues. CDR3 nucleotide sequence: TGTGCCAGAAGGGCAGAAGAATCAAGCATGAACACTGAAGCTTTCTTT. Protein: CARRAEESSMNTEAFF. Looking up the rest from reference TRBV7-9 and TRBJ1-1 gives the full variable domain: DTGVSQNPRHKITKRGQNVTFRCDPISEHNRLYWYRQTLGQGPEFLTYFQNEAQLEKSRLLSDRFSAERPKGSFSTLEIQRTEQGDSAMYLCARRAEESSMNTEAFFGQGTRLTVV.

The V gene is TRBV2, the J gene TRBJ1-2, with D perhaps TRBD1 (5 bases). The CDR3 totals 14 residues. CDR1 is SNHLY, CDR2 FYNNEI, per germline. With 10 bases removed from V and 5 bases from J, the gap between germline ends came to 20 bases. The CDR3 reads CATREGRGLYGYTF. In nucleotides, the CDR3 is TGTGCCACCAGGGAGGGAAGGGGCCTTTATGGCTACACCTTC.

Written as DNA, the CDR3 is TGTGCCTGGAGTGTGAGGACGGGGAGTCAGCCCCAGCATTTT. Translated: CAWSVRTGSQPQHF. The chain carries TRBV30 and TRBJ1-5; D is ambiguous. The CDR3 is 14 residues long. Germline assignment: CDR1 GTSNPN and CDR2 SVGIG (reference sequence). With 0 bases removed from V and 6 bases from J, the gap between germline ends came to 12 bases.

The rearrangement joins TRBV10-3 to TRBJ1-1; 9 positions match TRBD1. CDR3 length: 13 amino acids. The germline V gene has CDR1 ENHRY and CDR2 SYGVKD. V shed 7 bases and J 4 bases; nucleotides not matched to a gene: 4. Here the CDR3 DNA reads TGTGCCATCATGGGACAGGGTGGCACTGAAGCTTTCTTT. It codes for CAIMGQGGTEAFF.

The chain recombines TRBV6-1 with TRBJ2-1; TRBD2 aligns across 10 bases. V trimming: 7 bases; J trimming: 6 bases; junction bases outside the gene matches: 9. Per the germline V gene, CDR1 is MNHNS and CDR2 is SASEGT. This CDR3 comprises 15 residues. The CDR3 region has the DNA TGTGCCAGCACCAAAGAGCGGGGGGGCCCCAATGAGCAGTTCTTC. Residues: CASTKERGGPNEQFF.